This T cell receptor (beta chain) was recorded in a study of blood T cell repertoires in COVID-19. Per the germline V gene, CDR1 is KGHSH and CDR2 is LQKENI. This CDR3 comprises 16 residues. The V end was cut by 3 bases, the J end by 3 bases, with 18 bases between. Some clones are missing from TCRdb's copy, which holds only in-frame ones; the method was immunoSEQ multiplex PCR. The sample contains 180,000 or so clones, about 86% of which appear only once. The clonotype comes from a man between 60 and 75 years old with acute or convalescent COVID-19. What was sequenced was peripheral blood. V is TRBV18 and J is TRBJ2-7; tentatively, D is TRBD1 (6 bases). The CDR3 sequence is CASSPFGRDTNYEQYF. In DNA, the CDR3 is TGTGCCAGCTCACCCTTCGGCCGGGACACAAACTACGAGCAGTACTTC.